This TCR beta chain was sequenced for a study of T-cell memory formation after mild COVID-19. V lost 5 bases and J lost 5; bases outside the gene matches: 10. This CDR3 comprises 15 residues. In germline, CDR1 is SGDLS, CDR2 YYNGEE. From the 5' RACE reads, TCRdb called clonotypes with MiXCR, one entry per CDR3 protein. The table lists tens of thousands of distinct CDR3 sequences, roughly 13% of them singletons, with approximately 41% in the top ten. The sequence derives from a man aged 18 to 35 who had mild COVID-19 (a few samples of this study predate the infection). Cell type and time point are not known. What was sequenced was PBMCs or a T cell subset sorted from them (not recorded which). This chain connects TRBV9 to TRBJ1-2, with 9 positions matching TRBD1. The CDR3 DNA reads as TGTGCCAGCAGGGACAAGCCGGGACAGGGTTATGGCTACACCTTC. It translates to CASRDKPGQGYGYTF.